This TCR beta chain was retrieved from a study of Graves' ophthalmopathy and Graves' hyperthyroidism. CDR3 length: 19 amino acids. Germline V gives CDR1 PRHDT, CDR2 FYEKMQ (reference sequence). Trimming cost V 0 bases and J 0 bases; bases outside gene matches: 10. Amplified material comprised TCR beta CDR3 regions derived from RNA transcripts. The first round was an RT-PCR with HTBI primers, and the second round was a multiplex PCR. One entry per CDR3 protein, called by TCRdb with MiXCR from the multiplex PCR reads. The sample gives roughly 700,000 distinct CDR3 sequences, 40% of which show up once; less than 55% is in the top ten.

Sequencing was done on a sample of peripheral blood. The TCR sequence derives from an adult man with Graves' ophthalmopathy. The rearrangement joins TRBV13 to TRBJ1-1; 10 bases align to TRBD1. DNA for the CDR3: TGTGCCAGCAGCTTAGGAGGGGGACAGGGGCGCACCATGAACACTGAAGCTTTCTTT. Protein sequence: CASSLGGGQGRTMNTEAFF.